This TCR beta chain is drawn from a study of molecular identifiers for immune sequencing clone quantification. In TCRdb, the PCR reads were re-called with MiXCR into one record per CDR3 protein. The table includes 550,000 to 750,000 distinct CDR3 sequences, just under 20% detected once. Trimming cost V 2 bases and J 5 bases; bases outside gene matches: 7. Germline CDR1 is LGHNA and CDR2 is YNFKEQ. The CDR3 contains 15 residues. This chain connects TRBV4-2 to TRBJ2-7, with 9 bases lining up with TRBD2. Source material: naive CD8+ T cells from blood, with Jurkat cell RNA spiked in. Stated subset: FACS-sorted CD8+CD4-CCR7+CD45RA+ naive T cells. The sequence derives from a human donor in good health. Some libraries in this study had Jurkat cell RNA spiked in. In DNA form, the CDR3 reads TGTGCCAGCAGCCAACGTAGCGGGAGTCCCAACGAGCAGTACTTC. This encodes CASSQRSGSPNEQYF.